This T cell receptor (beta chain) was sequenced in a study of blood T cell repertoires in COVID-19. Turning to the study itself: PBMCs, B-cell-depleted T cells, or T cells provided the cDNA or gDNA that made up the material.

Some clones are missing from TCRdb's copy, which holds only in-frame ones; the method was immunoSEQ multiplex PCR. The sample carries tens of thousands of clones, around 86% recorded once. This sequence originates from a man at least 80 years old with acute or convalescent COVID-19. The sample consisted of peripheral blood.

CDR3 sequence (DNA): TGCGCCAGCACATTGGGCAGGGTGGCGAACACTGAAGCTTTCTTT. This encodes CASTLGRVANTEAFF. J is TRBJ1-1 and V is TRBV5-1, with a weak D call TRBD1 (5 bases). The V gene lost 6 bases and the J gene lost 1 base, with 16 bases spanning the gap. This CDR3 is 15 amino acids long. Looked up from germline, CDR1 is SGHRS and CDR2 is YFSETQ.